This T cell receptor beta chain is from a study of blood T cell repertoires in COVID-19. Whole-study context: Sample material is recorded as cDNA or gDNA derived from T cells, B-cell-depleted T cells, or PBMCs.

The germline CDR1 and CDR2 sequences are SGHTA and FQGNSA. The CDR3 contains 14 residues. The germline V and J ends were trimmed by 0 bases and 5 bases, with 11 bases remaining between them. Under the authors' procedure: Amplification with reference gene primers provided the estimates of nucleated cell counts. Assay used: immunoSEQ multiplex PCR; TCRdb lists only in-frame clones, some missing. The DNA was the basis for D and trimming; V, J and clone size are from that table. The sample carries roughly 430,000 clones, around 90% recorded once. Those enrolled, adults aged roughly 18 to 90 years, came from around 24 US areas. Participant-reported clinical history was the basis for cohort assignment.

V and J are TRBV7-2 and TRBJ2-7, with no clear D. The TCR was taken from a woman between 40 and 55 years old with acute COVID-19. Sample: PBMCs or T cells enriched from blood (not recorded which). The CDR3 nucleotides read TGTGCCAGCAGCTTAGCGGGCTACGGCCACGAGCAGTACTTC. Translating gives CASSLAGYGHEQYF.